A selection of T cell receptor beta chains follows, all from one sample in a study of shared clonotypes between healthy human individuals. Some clones are missing from TCRdb's copy, which holds only in-frame ones; the method was immunoSEQ multiplex PCR. The sample carries over a million clones, nearly 99% recorded once. Input material: naive CD4+ T cells sorted from blood. Every receptor here comes from a man aged 30-40 years in good health. The CDR3 runs from the conserved cysteine through the conserved F or W. D genes are given only for firm matches. Clone size is shown for a subset of rows, as once, few, many or a class of expanded clone.

j_call | v_call | clone_size | d_call | cdr3_nt | cdr3_aa
TRBJ1-1 | TRBV19 | NA | NA | TGTGCCAGTAGTCTTTCGGTGGGAGCCACTGAAGCTTTCTTT | CASSLSVGATEAFF
TRBJ2-1 | TRBV7-6 | NA | NA | TGTGCCAGCAGGGCAGCTCCAAGCTCCTACAATGAGCAGTTCTTC | CASRAAPSSYNEQFF
TRBJ2-5 | TRBV2 | NA | TRBD1 | TGTGCCAAAACCGGGACAGGGAAGCGAGAGACCCAGTACTTC | CAKTGTGKRETQYF
TRBJ2-3 | TRBV7-2 | NA | TRBD2 | TGTGCCAGCAGCACGGGGGTACTAGCGCTATACAGTGATACGCAGTATTTT | CASSTGVLALYSDTQYF
TRBJ2-7 | TRBV18 | NA | NA | TGTGCCAGCTCACCACCAGGGGTTATGGTATACGAGCAGTACTTC | CASSPPGVMVYEQYF
TRBJ2-7 | TRBV28 | NA | NA | TGTGCCAGCAGTAGCAGCTTCCCCTACGAGCAGTACTTC | CASSSSFPYEQYF
TRBJ2-5 | TRBV7-9 | NA | NA | TGTGCCAGCAGCTTAGCGGGGACAGAGACCCAGTACTTC | CASSLAGTETQYF
TRBJ2-5 | TRBV11-2 | NA | NA | TGTGCCAGCAGCTTAGCTAGGGAGACCCAGTACTTC | CASSLARETQYF
TRBJ1-1 | TRBV7-9 | NA | NA | TGTGCCAGCAGCGTTATGGGGAACACTGAAGCTTTCTTT | CASSVMGNTEAFF
TRBJ2-2 | TRBV30 | NA | NA | TGTGCCTGGACCCTCGGACGGAGGGCCACCGGGGAGCTGTTTTTT | CAWTLGRRATGELFF
TRBJ2-5 | TRBV6-5 | NA | TRBD2 | TGTGCCAGCAGTTCCGATTACGGGAGGCCTCAAGAGACCCAGTACTTC | CASSSDYGRPQETQYF
TRBJ2-3 | TRBV5-4 | once | TRBD2 | TGTGCCAGCAGCTTGGCCAACCTAGCGGGATTCACAGATACGCAGTATTTT | CASSLANLAGFTDTQYF
TRBJ2-1 | TRBV10-3 | NA | NA | TGTGCCACCGAAACGGGACAAAATTACAATGAGCAGTTCTTC | CATETGQNYNEQFF
TRBJ2-6 | TRBV11-2 | NA | TRBD1 | TGTGCCAGCAGCCTCAGACAGGGCCCTGGGGCCAACGTCCTGACTTTC | CASSLRQGPGANVLTF
TRBJ2-5 | TRBV19 | once | NA | TGTGCCAGTAGTATAAGGGTTCGAGAGACCCAGTACTTC | CASSIRVRETQYF
TRBJ2-2 | TRBV15 | NA | NA | TGTGCCACCAGCAGAGGTGGGGAGACCGGGGAGCTGTTTTTT | CATSRGGETGELFF
TRBJ2-7 | TRBV12-5 | NA | NA | TGTGCTAGTGGTTTCGGCAGGGACTACGAGCAGTACTTC | CASGFGRDYEQYF
TRBJ2-1 | TRBV5-1 | NA | TRBD2 | TGCGCCAGCAGCCCATTCGGAGCGGGAGGGCCTACATTCAATGAGCAGTTCTTC | CASSPFGAGGPTFNEQFF
TRBJ2-5 | TRBV4-1 | NA | TRBD2 | TGCGCCAGCAGCCAAGTCGGGACTAGCGCAAAAGAGACCCAGTACTTC | CASSQVGTSAKETQYF
TRBJ2-1 | TRBV11-3 | NA | TRBD1 | TGTGCCAGCAGCCTGGAAGGGGGCCTTGGCGATGAGCAGTTCTTC | CASSLEGGLGDEQFF
TRBJ2-1 | TRBV5-4 | NA | NA | TGTGCCAGCAGCTTGCAGGTCCAGTACAATGAGCAGTTCTTC | CASSLQVQYNEQFF
TRBJ2-6 | TRBV5-1 | NA | NA | TGCGCCAGCACTGTCAGCCTTAGCTCTGGGGCCAACGTCCTGACTTTC | CASTVSLSSGANVLTF
TRBJ2-1 | TRBV29-1 | NA | NA | TGCAGCGTTGCTAGTGGCCATGAGCAGTTCTTC | CSVASGHEQFF
TRBJ2-1 | TRBV29-1 | NA | NA | TGCAGCGTTGGGAGAGACGGGAGTTCCCGCAATGAGCAGTTCTTC | CSVGRDGSSRNEQFF
TRBJ2-5 | TRBV29-1 | NA | TRBD1 | TGCAGCGTTGAAGATTGGGACAGGGGCAGAGAGACCCAGTACTTC | CSVEDWDRGRETQYF
TRBJ2-3 | TRBV5-1 | NA | NA | TGCGCCAGCAGCTTGGGAGCGGGCACAGATACGCAGTATTTT | CASSLGAGTDTQYF
TRBJ2-5 | TRBV14 | NA | NA | TGTGCCAGCAGCCAGCGGATCGGGGAGACCCAGTACTTC | CASSQRIGETQYF
TRBJ2-6 | TRBV27 | NA | NA | TGTGCCAGCAGTTTTCATCCCGGGACGTTGCCTTCTGGGGCCAACGTCCTGACTTTC | CASSFHPGTLPSGANVLTF
TRBJ1-5 | TRBV29-1 | NA | TRBD1 | TGCAGCGTTCAAGGGACAGGGGGAAATCAGCCCCAGCATTTT | CSVQGTGGNQPQHF
TRBJ2-7 | TRBV18 | NA | TRBD1 | TGTGCCAGGATATCCTCGACAGGGGATGGAAATAGCTCCCACTACGAGCAGTACTTC | CARISSTGDGNSSHYEQYF